This T cell receptor (beta chain) was obtained from a study of blood T cell repertoires in COVID-19 (dated by TCRdb to 2020 to 2021). Context from the whole study: Samples covering the acute and convalescent phases of COVID-19 were provided by collaborators in the United States, Italy and Spain. The repertoires were released in a freely available public database meant as a resource for research on the immune response to SARS-CoV-2. The sample metadata nearly always contained a de-identified subject ID, COVID-19 status, age in years and sex. The samples were drawn from two sources: the first 160 participants of the ongoing ImmuneRACE study, and 1,200 or so subjects contributed by 6 global collaborators. The material from the prospective study consisted of cDNA or gDNA derived from T cells, B-cell-depleted T cells, or PBMCs. Deeply sampled blood TCRbeta repertoires from subjects exposed to, actively infected with, or recovered from COVID-19 were included in the dataset. HLA class I and class II types, where available, came from metadata supplied by the sample provider rather than from assay-based typing.

Collaborating institutions collected whole blood in K2EDTA tubes following their own protocols. For TCRbeta analysis, collaborator samples were shipped as frozen whole blood, as isolated PBMCs, or as DNA extracted from either sample type. This clone was counted only a few times. Its target antigen remains unknown. Qualities for individual bases were not recorded, and no much larger clone is one base off. TCRbeta CDR3 regions were amplified from genomic DNA using the immunoSEQ Assay, a bias-controlled multiplex PCR. On the study's bioinformatics: The number of nucleated cells in each sample was estimated from the amplification of reference gene primers within the assay. To quantify the absolute abundance of each unique TCRbeta CDR3 rearrangement, sequence reads were collapsed and filtered. For each sample, productive Simpson clonality was calculated as the square root of Simpson's diversity index across productive rearrangements. TCRdb's version of the immuneACCESS table is confined to in-frame rearrangements and falls short of the full clone set. An unresolved V gene accounts for under half of the shortfall where checked; the remainder is of unknown origin. The DNA gave D and trimming, while V, J and clone size come from that table. Across this sample there are approximately 68,000 clones, with about 81% seen only once. The ten largest clonotypes hold around 20% of the sample.

Points the paper makes about the study in general: The quantity of clinical and demographic metadata differed by source and by participant and was supplied without curation.

This TCR was recovered from a human donor in a cohort sampled during active COVID-19. Sequenced: peripheral blood.

The DNA reads TGCGCCAGCAACCATCAAACAGGGGCCGGTGGCTACACCTTC. Translation gives CASNHQTGAGGYTF. The receptor chain draws on TRBV4-1 and TRBJ1-2, with 7 middle bases fitting TRBD1. Including cysteine and phenylalanine, the CDR3 has 14 amino acids. The DNA shown is the 42-base CDR3, in frame from base 1. CDR1 is given as MGHRA and CDR2 as YSYEKL, both from the germline V gene. Trimming accounts for 7 bases at V and 7 bases at J, while the number of junction bases matched to no gene is 12.